This T cell receptor beta chain is drawn from a study of CD8 T cells in ankylosing spondylitis (dated by TCRdb to about 2017). About the full investigation: The study set out to find disease-linked TCR variants by profiling T cell receptor beta repertoires in ankylosing spondylitis patients and healthy donors. Peripheral blood samples were taken, and synovial fluid was additionally collected from ankylosing spondylitis patients. In total, the full study cohort was made up of 85 to 140 healthy donors and some 26 ankylosing spondylitis patients.

Overall study results and their limits: Some of the motif variants had been reported before in the synovial fluid and blood of reactive arthritis patients, a finding that suggests common disease-initiation mechanisms. The disease-linked clones showed a CD8+ phenotype and occurred at relatively low frequencies in peripheral blood. A TCR beta motif made up of several highly homologous amino acid variants appeared to be characteristic of blood from ankylosing spondylitis patients. The disease-linked clones were reported to be significantly enriched in matched synovial fluid samples from ankylosing spondylitis patients.

From cysteine to phenylalanine, the CDR3 is 15 amino acids long. Just CDR3 DNA is preserved here, 45 bases in frame from base 1. After removal of 5 bases from V and 3 bases from J, the junction retains 7 bases not matched to a gene. Taken from the germline V gene, the CDR1 and CDR2 loops are SGHTA and FQGNSA. In the case of this clonotype: Its antigen remains unidentified. The sample holds no much larger clone one base away, and base qualities are not on file.

Sequencer: Illumina HiSeq 2500. Quantitative 5'-RACE with molecular barcodes was the method used to prepare the TCR beta libraries. The original pipeline was this. A new computational method, built on a probabilistic model of VDJ rearrangement, was used to identify disease-linked TCR variants. TCRdb handled the public reads itself, with Q25 trimming in fastp and clone calling in MiXCR, and kept productive beta chains. Rows matching on CDR3 protein sequence are summarized as one entry with the most common DNA and genes. Clone size and V and J calls follow TCRdb, not the original study. Across this sample there are 340,000 or so distinct CDR3 sequences, with roughly 15% seen only once. The ten largest clones capture roughly 0.99% of the sample.

The sequence was collected from a male donor with ankylosing spondylitis or in good health (not recorded which). Material: blood, either unsorted or a sorted T cell fraction (not recorded which). The rearrangement combines TRBV7-2 with TRBJ2-5; 9 junctional bases match TRBD1. The sequence in DNA is TGTGCCAGCAGCCAGTCCGGGACAGGGAAAGAGACCCAGTACTTC. Translated, it reads CASSQSGTGKETQYF. This CDR3, with the reference TRBV7-2 and TRBJ2-5 proteins standing in past its ends, gives the full variable domain GAGVSQSPSNKVTEKGKDVELRCDPISGHTALYWYRQSLGQGLEFLIYFQGNSAPDKSGLPSDRFSAERTGGSVSTLTIQRTQQEDSAVYLCASSQSGTGKETQYFGPGTRLLVL.